Listed here are 10 T cell receptor beta chains from one sample, sequenced in a study of post-analysis software for immune sequencing data. These receptors' targets are unknown. Study-level points and caveats: TRBV5-6, TRBV5-1 and TRBV20-1 belonged to a set of a handful of TRBV segments that were more frequent in patients than controls.

Tagging with unique molecular identifiers was a feature of the TCR beta cDNA libraries. TCRdb redid the calling of the PCR reads with MiXCR, one entry per CDR3 protein. The data contain roughly 800,000 distinct CDR3 sequences, 35% to 55% of them singletons. The sequenced material came from blood. The receptors stem from a girl between 10 and 17 years old with multiple sclerosis.

The chain is built from TRBV6-2 or TRBV6-3 and TRBJ2-2; D gene unclear. The CDR3 totals 13 residues. V gave up 2 bases and J gave up 6 bases, with 7 bases separating them. CDR1 is MNHEY and CDR2 is SVGEGT in the germline V gene. For the CDR3, the DNA is TGTGCCAGCAGTTACCGGGTATCCGGGGAGCTGTTTTTT. Translation gives CASSYRVSGELFF.

This clonotype was picked up a small number of times. The CDR3 protein is CSARDPRDISYNEQFF. The CDR3 bases are TGCAGTGCTAGAGATCCCCGGGACATCTCCTACAATGAGCAGTTCTTC. This sequence joins TRBV20-1 and TRBJ2-1; possibly TRBD1 for D (6 bases). Germline CDR1 is DFQATT and CDR2 is SNEGSKA (reference sequence). V lost 0 bases and J 0 bases, leaving 12 bases between the germline ends. The CDR3 runs to 16 residues.

J is TRBJ2-4 and V is TRBV27; D gene ambiguous. Trimming took off 5 bases at V and 0 bases at J, with 8 bases between the two ends. The CDR3 loop spans 14 amino acids. Germline V CDR1 and CDR2: MNHEY, SMNVEV (reference sequence). The CDR3 nucleotides read TGTGCCAGCAGTAAGGGATCAGCCAAAAACATTCAGTACTTC. This sequence encodes CASSKGSAKNIQYF.

This chain links TRBV6-5 with TRBJ2-5; D might be TRBD1 or TRBD2, each matching 5 bases. Germline V lookup: CDR1 MNHEY, CDR2 SVGAGI. With 4 bases removed from V and 4 bases from J, the gap between germline ends came to 16 bases. The CDR3 runs 15 residues. The CDR3 sequence is CASSSGPQPGETQYF. Written as DNA, the CDR3 is TGTGCCAGCAGTTCGGGACCTCAGCCTGGAGAGACCCAGTACTTC.

A few counts support this clonotype. The chain joins TRBV5-6 to TRBJ2-7, with a tentative D call TRBD1 (5 bases). V was trimmed by 2 bases and J by 3 bases, leaving 12 bases between them. Germline V gene lookup returns CDR1 SGHDT and CDR2 YYEEEE. The CDR3 consists of 14 residues. CDR3 nucleotides: TGTGCCAGCAGCTTTCAGGGTGGCCTCTACGAGCAGTACTTC. Its protein is CASSFQGGLYEQYF.

The V call is TRBV5-1, the J call TRBJ1-2, with a weak D call TRBD1 (5 bases). With 0 bases removed from V and 0 bases from J, the gap between germline ends came to 15 bases. CDR3 size: 17 residues. Germline assignment: CDR1 SGHRS and CDR2 YFSETQ. The DNA for the CDR3 is TGCGCCAGCAGCTTGGAGGCAGGGCCCCCCGCTAACTATGGCTACACCTTC. It encodes CASSLEAGPPANYGYTF.

The rearrangement links TRBV29-1 to TRBJ2-1, with D possibly matching TRBD1 (5 bases). Trimming took off 3 bases at V and 6 bases at J, with 12 bases between the two ends. Germline V gives CDR1 SQVTM, CDR2 ANQGSEA. This CDR3 is 13 amino acids long. The CDR3 loop reads CSVESTGTNEQFF. CDR3 DNA: TGCAGCGTTGAGAGTACAGGTACCAATGAGCAGTTCTTC.

A remark on this clonotype: One junction end does not reproduce the germline sequence, and a read error may be involved. The chain has TRBV7-7 and TRBJ2-5; D assignment may be TRBD1 or TRBD2 (6 bases each). This CDR3 has 14 amino acids. Germline V lookup: CDR1 SSHAT, CDR2 FNYEAQ (reference sequence). Here the CDR3 DNA reads TGTGCTAGCAGCTTGGACAGCGGGCAAGAGACCCAGTACTTC. Amino acid sequence: CASSLDSGQETQYF.

J is TRBJ2-1 and V is TRBV7-3; a possible D gene is TRBD2 (6 bases). CDR3 length: 17 residues. V lost 1 base and J lost 7, with 20 bases in between. Germline loops: CDR1 SGHTA, CDR2 FQGTGA. The CDR3 DNA follows: TGTGCCAGCAGCTTAATCGGGGGAGGACGGTTTACAAATGAGCAGTTCTTC. This gives the protein CASSLIGGGRFTNEQFF.

This clonotype occurred a few times. This chain joins TRBV24-1 and TRBJ2-3; TRBD2 agrees at 10 bases. Per the germline V gene, CDR1 is KGHDR and CDR2 is SFDVKD. J gave up 5 bases and V 7 bases, and 5 bases lay outside the gene matches. The CDR3 loop spans 14 amino acids. CDR3 loop: CATRAGGVVDTQYF. CDR3 sequence (DNA): TGTGCCACCAGAGCGGGAGGGGTGGTAGATACGCAGTATTTT.